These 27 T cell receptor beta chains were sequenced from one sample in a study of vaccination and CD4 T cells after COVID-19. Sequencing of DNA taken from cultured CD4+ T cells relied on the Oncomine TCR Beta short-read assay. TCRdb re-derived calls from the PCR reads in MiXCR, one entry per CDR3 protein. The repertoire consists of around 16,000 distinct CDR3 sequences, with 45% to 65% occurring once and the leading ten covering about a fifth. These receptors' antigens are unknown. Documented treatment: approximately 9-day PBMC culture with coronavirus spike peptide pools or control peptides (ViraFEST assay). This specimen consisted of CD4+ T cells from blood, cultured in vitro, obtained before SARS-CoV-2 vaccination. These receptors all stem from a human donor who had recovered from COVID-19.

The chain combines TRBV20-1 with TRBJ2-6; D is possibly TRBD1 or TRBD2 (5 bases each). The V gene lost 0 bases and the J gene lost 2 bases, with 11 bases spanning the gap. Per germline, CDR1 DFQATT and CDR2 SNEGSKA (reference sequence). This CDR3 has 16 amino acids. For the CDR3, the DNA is TGCAGTGCTAGAGATCATGGGGACGCTGGGGCCAACGTCCTGACTTTC. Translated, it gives CSARDHGDAGANVLTF.

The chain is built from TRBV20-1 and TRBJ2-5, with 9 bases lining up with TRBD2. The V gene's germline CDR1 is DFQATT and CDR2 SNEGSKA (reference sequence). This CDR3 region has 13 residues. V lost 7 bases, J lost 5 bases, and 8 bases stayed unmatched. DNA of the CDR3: TGCAGTGGGCCAGCGGGAGGAGGGGAGACCCAGTACTTC. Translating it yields CSGPAGGGETQYF.

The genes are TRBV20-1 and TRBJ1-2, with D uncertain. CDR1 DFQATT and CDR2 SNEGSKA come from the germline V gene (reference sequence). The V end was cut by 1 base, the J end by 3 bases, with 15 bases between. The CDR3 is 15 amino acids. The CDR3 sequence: CSARALFRDDYGYTF. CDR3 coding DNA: TGCAGTGCTAGAGCGCTTTTTCGCGACGACTATGGCTACACCTTC.

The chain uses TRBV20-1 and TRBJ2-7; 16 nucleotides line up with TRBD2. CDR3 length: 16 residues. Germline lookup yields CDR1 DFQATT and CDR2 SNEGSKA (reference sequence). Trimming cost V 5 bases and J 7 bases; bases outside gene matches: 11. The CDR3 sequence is CSADGGTSGRAMEQYF. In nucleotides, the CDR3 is TGCAGTGCTGATGGAGGGACTAGCGGGAGGGCCATGGAGCAGTACTTC.

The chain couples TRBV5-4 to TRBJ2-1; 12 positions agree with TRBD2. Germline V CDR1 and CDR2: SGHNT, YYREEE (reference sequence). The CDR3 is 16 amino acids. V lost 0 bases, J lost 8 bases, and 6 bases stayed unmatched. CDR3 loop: CASSLALAGGLDEQFF. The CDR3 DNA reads TGTGCCAGCAGCTTGGCGCTAGCGGGAGGGTTGGATGAGCAGTTCTTC.

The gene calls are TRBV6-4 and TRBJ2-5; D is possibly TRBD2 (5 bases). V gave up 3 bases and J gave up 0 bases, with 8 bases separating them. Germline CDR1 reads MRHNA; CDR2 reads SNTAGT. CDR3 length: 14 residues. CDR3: CASSDGRDQETQYF. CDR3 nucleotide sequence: TGTGCCAGCAGTGATGGGCGGGACCAAGAGACCCAGTACTTC.

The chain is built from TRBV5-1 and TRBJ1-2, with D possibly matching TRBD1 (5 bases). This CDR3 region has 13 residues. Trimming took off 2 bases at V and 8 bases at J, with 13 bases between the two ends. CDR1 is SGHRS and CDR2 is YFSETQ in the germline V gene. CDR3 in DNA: TGCGCCAGCAGCTTCGAGGCAGGGTGGGGCTACACCTTC. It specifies CASSFEAGWGYTF.

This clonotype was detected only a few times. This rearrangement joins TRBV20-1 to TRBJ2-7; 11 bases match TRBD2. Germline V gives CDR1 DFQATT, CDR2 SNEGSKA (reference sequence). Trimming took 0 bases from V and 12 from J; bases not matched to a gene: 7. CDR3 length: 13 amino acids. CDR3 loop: CSARDRLAGGAYF. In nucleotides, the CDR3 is TGCAGTGCTAGAGATCGTCTAGCGGGAGGAGCGTACTTC.

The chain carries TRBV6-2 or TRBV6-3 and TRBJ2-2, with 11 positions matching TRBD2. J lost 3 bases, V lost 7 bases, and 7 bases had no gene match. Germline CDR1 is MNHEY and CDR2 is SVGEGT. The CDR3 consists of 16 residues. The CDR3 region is CASTYSSGRYTGELFF. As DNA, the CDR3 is TGTGCCAGCACCTACTCTAGCGGGAGGTACACCGGGGAGCTGTTTTTT.

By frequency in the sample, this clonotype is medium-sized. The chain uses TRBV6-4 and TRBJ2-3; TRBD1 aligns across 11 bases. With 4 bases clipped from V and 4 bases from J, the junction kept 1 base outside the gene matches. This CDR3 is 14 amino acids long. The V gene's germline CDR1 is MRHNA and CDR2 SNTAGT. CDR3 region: CASSGTGGADTQYF. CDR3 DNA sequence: TGTGCCAGCAGTGGGACAGGGGGCGCAGATACGCAGTATTTT.

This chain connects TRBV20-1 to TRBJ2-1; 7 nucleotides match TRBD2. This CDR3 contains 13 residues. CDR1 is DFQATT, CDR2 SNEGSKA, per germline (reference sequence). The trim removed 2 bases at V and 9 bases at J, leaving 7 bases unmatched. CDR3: CSARSGAKIEQFF. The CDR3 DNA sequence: TGCAGTGCTAGAAGCGGGGCAAAGATTGAGCAGTTCTTC.

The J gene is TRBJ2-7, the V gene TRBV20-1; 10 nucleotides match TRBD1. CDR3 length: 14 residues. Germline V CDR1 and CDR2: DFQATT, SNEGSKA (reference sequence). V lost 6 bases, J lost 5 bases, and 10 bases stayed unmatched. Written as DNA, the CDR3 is TGCAGTGCCAGACGGGACAGGGGAATCCACGAGCAGTACTTC. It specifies CSARRDRGIHEQYF.

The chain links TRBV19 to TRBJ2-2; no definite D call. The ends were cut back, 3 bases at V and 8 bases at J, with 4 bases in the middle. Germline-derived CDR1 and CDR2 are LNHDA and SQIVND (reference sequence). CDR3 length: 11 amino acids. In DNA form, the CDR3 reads TGTGCCAGTAGTATGGTTGGGGAGCTGTTTTTT. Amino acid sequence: CASSMVGELFF.

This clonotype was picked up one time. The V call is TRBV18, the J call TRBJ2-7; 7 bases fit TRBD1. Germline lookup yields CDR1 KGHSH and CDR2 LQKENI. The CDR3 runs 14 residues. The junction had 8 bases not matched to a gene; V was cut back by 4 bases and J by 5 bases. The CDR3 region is CASSLQGQADEQYF. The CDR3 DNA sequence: TGTGCCAGCTCACTTCAAGGACAGGCGGACGAGCAGTACTTC.

The CDR3, as DNA: TGCAGTGCTAGAGGTCGGAGCGGGAAAAACATTCAGTACTTC. This translates into CSARGRSGKNIQYF. The chain couples TRBV20-1 to TRBJ2-4; perhaps TRBD2 as D (6 bases). Germline values: CDR1 DFQATT, CDR2 SNEGSKA (reference sequence). The CDR3 contains 14 residues. The V end was cut by 1 base, the J end by 4 bases, with 11 bases between.

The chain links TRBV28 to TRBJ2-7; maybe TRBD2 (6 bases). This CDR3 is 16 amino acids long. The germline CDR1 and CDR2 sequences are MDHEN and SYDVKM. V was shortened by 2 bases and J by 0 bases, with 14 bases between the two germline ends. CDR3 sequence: CASSLGGSSVSYEQYF. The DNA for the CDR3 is TGTGCCAGCAGTTTAGGGGGTTCTAGCGTCTCCTACGAGCAGTACTTC.

The CDR3 nucleotides read TGTGCCAGCAGCTCGCCGTACGGGGACGGCTACACCTTC. Translated: CASSSPYGDGYTF. The rearrangement links TRBV6-1 to TRBJ1-2, with a possible D match to TRBD1 (5 bases). The CDR3 runs 13 residues. V dropped 6 bases and J dropped 8 bases, with 16 bases sitting between them. Germline V gene lookup returns CDR1 MNHNS and CDR2 SASEGT.

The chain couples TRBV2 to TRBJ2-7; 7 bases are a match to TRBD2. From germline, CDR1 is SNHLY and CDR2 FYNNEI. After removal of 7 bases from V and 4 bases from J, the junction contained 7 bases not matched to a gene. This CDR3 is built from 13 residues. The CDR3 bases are TGTGCCAGCATAGAACTAGCGCTATACGAGCAGTACTTC. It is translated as CASIELALYEQYF. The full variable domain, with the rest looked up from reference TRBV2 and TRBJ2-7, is EPEVTQTPSHQVTQMGQEVILRCVPISNHLYFYWYRQILGQKVEFLVSFYNNEISEKSEIFDDQFSVERPDGSNFTLKIRSTKLEDSAMYFCASIELALYEQYFGPGTRLTVT.

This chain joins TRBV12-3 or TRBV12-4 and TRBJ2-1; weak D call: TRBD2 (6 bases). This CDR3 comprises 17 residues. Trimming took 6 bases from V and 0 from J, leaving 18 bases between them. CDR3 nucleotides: TGTGCCAGCAGGCCCCCGGGACTCAGAAGCTCCTACAATGAGCAGTTCTTC. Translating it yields CASRPPGLRSSYNEQFF.

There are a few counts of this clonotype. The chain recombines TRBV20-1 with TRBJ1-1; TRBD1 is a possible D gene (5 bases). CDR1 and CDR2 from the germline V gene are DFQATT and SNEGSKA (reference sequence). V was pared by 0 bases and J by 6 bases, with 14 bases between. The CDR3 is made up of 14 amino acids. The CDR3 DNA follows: TGCAGTGCTAGAGATTCTCCGGGGGTCTCTGAAGCTTTCTTT. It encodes CSARDSPGVSEAFF.

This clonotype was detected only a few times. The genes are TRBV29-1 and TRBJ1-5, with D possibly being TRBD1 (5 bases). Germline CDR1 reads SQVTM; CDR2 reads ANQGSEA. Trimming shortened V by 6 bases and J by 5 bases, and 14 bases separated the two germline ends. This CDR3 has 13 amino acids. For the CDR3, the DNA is TGCAGCGTGGTTACAGGCTCCCATCAGCCCCAGCATTTT. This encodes CSVVTGSHQPQHF.

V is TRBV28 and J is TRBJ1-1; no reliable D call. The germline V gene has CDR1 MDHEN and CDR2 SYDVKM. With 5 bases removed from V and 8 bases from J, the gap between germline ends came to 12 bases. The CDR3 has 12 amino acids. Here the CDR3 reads CASSLRVGEAFF. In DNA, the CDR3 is TGTGCCAGCAGTCTCCGGGTGGGGGAAGCTTTCTTT.

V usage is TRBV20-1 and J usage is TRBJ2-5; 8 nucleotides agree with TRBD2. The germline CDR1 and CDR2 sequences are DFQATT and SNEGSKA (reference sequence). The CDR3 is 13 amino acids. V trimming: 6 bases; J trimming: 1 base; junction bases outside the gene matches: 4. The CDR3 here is CSAGGGRQETQYF. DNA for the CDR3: TGCAGTGCCGGGGGGGGGCGCCAAGAGACCCAGTACTTC.

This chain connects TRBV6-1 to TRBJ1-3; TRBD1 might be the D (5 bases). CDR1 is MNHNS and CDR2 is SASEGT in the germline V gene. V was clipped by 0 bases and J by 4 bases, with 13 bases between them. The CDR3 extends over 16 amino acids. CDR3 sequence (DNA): TGTGCCAGCAGTGAAGCCCGACGGGGGTGGGGAAACACCATATATTTT. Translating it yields CASSEARRGWGNTIYF.

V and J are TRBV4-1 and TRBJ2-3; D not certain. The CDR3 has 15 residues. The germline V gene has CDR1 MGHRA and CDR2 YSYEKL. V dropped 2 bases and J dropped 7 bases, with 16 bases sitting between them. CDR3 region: CASSQIDPPRHTQYF. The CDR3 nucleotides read TGCGCCAGCAGCCAAATAGACCCACCCCGCCATACGCAGTATTTT.

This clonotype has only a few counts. The CDR3 DNA sequence: TGTGCCAGCAGCGGGAGGGCATACAATGAGCAGTTCTTC. Its protein is CASSGRAYNEQFF. The gene calls are TRBV21-1 and TRBJ2-1; TRBD2 reflects the table's D call only, with no check against the DNA. TRBV21-1 is a pseudogene. The CDR3 covers 13 residues.

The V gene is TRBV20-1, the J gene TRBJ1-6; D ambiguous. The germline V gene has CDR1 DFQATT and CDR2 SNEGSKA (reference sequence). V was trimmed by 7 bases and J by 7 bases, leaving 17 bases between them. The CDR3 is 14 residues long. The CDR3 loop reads CSVKGSTINSPLHF. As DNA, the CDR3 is TGCAGTGTCAAAGGATCGACAATCAATTCACCCCTCCACTTT.